This T cell receptor beta chain was observed in a study of sequential checkpoint blockade in melanoma. Overall study context: After both sequences, patients received maintenance nivolumab.

This clone occurred a few times. After removal of 4 bases from V and 2 bases from J, the junction contained 8 bases not matched to a gene. The CDR3 length is 15 residues. The germline CDR1 and CDR2 sequences are SGHNT and YYREEE (reference sequence). Treatment: randomized to nivolumab then ipilimumab (arm A) or the reverse (arm B). None of the patients previously received DNA-damaging chemotherapy. Live CD3+CD8+ CD19− CD56− cells were sorted from PBMCs. This table comes from immunoSEQ multiplex PCR, and its TCRdb copy is limited to in-frame clones, with some not included. The data hold under 45,000 clones, with 84% observed a single time.

This receptor was obtained from a human donor with melanoma. The rearrangement uses TRBV5-4 and TRBJ1-2; 7 positions agree with TRBD1. The sequenced sample was CD8+ T cells sorted from blood (inferred from file names), obtained from a patient given nivolumab and ipilimumab in sequence. The chain's CDR3 is CASSPIRDRNYGYTF. CDR3 sequence (DNA): TGTGCCAGCAGCCCAATCCGGGACAGAAACTATGGCTACACCTTC. The variable domain in full, with the rest retrieved from reference TRBV5-4 and TRBJ1-2, is ETGVTQSPTHLIKTRGQQVTLRCSSQSGHNTVSWYQQALGQGPQFIFQYYREEENGRGNFPPRFSGLQFPNYSSELNVNALELDDSALYLCASSPIRDRNYGYTFGSGTRLTVV.